One and the same sample provided the 17 T cell receptor beta chains below, sequenced in a study of cytomegalovirus exposure and HLA in healthy donors (dated by TCRdb to the late 2010s). Receptor libraries were prepared by the immunoSEQ multiplex PCR assay. TCRdb stores this immuneACCESS table with in-frame sequences only. Part of the clones is absent; in the studies checked, under half of the shortfall reflects unresolved V genes, and no reason is known for the rest. The sample contains roughly 130,000 clones, around nine tenths of them found a single time. The ten largest clones take up around 1.5% of the sample. The specimen sequenced was PBMCs. Every receptor here comes from a man younger than 45 in good health and CMV-seronegative.

The chain combines TRBV30 with TRBJ2-7, with 7 nucleotides matching TRBD2. V lost 6 bases and J lost 5; bases outside the gene matches: 7. CDR3 length: 12 amino acids. Germline V gene sequence: CDR1 GTSNPN, CDR2 SVGIG (reference sequence). Written as DNA, the CDR3 is TGTGCCTGCCGGGGGGTAGTCAACGAGCAGTACTTC. Amino acid sequence: CACRGVVNEQYF.

This chain joins TRBV6-4 and TRBJ2-1, with a tentative D call TRBD2 (5 bases). The CDR3 has 14 amino acids. V lost 6 bases and J 9 bases, leaving 18 bases between the germline ends. Per the germline V gene, CDR1 is MRHNA and CDR2 is SNTAGT. CDR3 residues: CASSISSLGGEQFF. The CDR3 bases are TGTGCCAGCAGCATCTCTAGCCTTGGCGGTGAGCAGTTCTTC.

The chain combines TRBV12-5 with TRBJ2-1, with 9 positions matching TRBD2. Germline values: CDR1 LGHNT, CDR2 FRNRAP. V dropped 5 bases and J dropped 7; count of bases not matched to a gene: 0. The CDR3 totals 12 residues. In nucleotides, the CDR3 is TGTGCTAGTGGTAGCGGGGGGAATGAGCAGTTCTTC. Protein: CASGSGGNEQFF.

V gene TRBV6-5 combines with J gene TRBJ2-4, with a tentative D call TRBD2 (6 bases). CDR1 and CDR2 from the germline V gene are MNHEY and SVGAGI. CDR3 size: 14 residues. Trimming took off 7 bases at V and 1 base at J, with 11 bases between the two ends. The CDR3 protein is CASTFAGAKNIQYF. In DNA, the CDR3 is TGTGCCAGCACGTTTGCGGGGGCCAAAAACATTCAGTACTTC.

The chain carries TRBV20-1 and TRBJ1-1; the D is unclear. CDR1 DFQATT and CDR2 SNEGSKA come from the germline V gene (reference sequence). The CDR3 consists of 11 residues. Deletions cut 3 bases from V and 10 bases from J, with 12 bases between. The CDR3 protein is CSASSVNRAFF. CDR3 nucleotide sequence: TGCAGTGCTAGTTCCGTAAACAGAGCTTTCTTT.

This chain's CDR3 is CASSVQGGTDTQYF. CDR3 DNA sequence: TGTGCCAGCAGCGTACAGGGCGGCACAGATACGCAGTATTTT. The genes are TRBV9 and TRBJ2-3; D is possibly TRBD1 (5 bases). The CDR3 has 14 residues. Germline V gene sequence: CDR1 SGDLS, CDR2 YYNGEE. V was pared by 1 base and J by 1 base, with 7 bases between.

The chain has TRBV5-4 and TRBJ1-4; maybe TRBD1 (5 bases). The CDR3 is 16 amino acids. V dropped 0 bases and J dropped 3 bases, with 12 bases sitting between them. Germline CDR1 reads SGHNT; CDR2 reads YYREEE (reference sequence). The CDR3 sequence is CASSLGRGSANEKLFF. The CDR3 DNA sequence: TGTGCCAGCAGCTTGGGGAGGGGATCGGCTAATGAAAAACTGTTTTTT. The full variable domain, in which reference TRBV5-4 and TRBJ1-4 provide the parts outside the CDR3, is ETGVTQSPTHLIKTRGQQVTLRCSSQSGHNTVSWYQQALGQGPQFIFQYYREEENGRGNFPPRFSGLQFPNYSSELNVNALELDDSALYLCASSLGRGSANEKLFFGSGTQLSVL.

The rearrangement links TRBV4-2 to TRBJ2-3; 7 bases fit TRBD2. V lost 1 base to trimming and J lost 5 bases; unmatched junction nucleotides: 9. The CDR3 totals 16 residues. Germline V gene sequence: CDR1 LGHNA, CDR2 YNFKEQ. CDR3 amino acids: CASSQGGSPSRDTQYF. Written as DNA, the CDR3 is TGTGCCAGCAGCCAAGGCGGGAGCCCGAGCCGAGATACGCAGTATTTT.

The V gene is TRBV2, the J gene TRBJ2-2, with D possibly matching TRBD1 (5 bases). The CDR3 runs to 14 residues. Trimming removed 8 bases at V and 1 base at J, with 11 bases between. Germline V gene sequence: CDR1 SNHLY, CDR2 FYNNEI. Here the CDR3 DNA reads TGTGCCAGCCAAGGGGTGGAGAACACCGGGGAGCTGTTTTTT. Translated, it gives CASQGVENTGELFF.

V gene TRBV27 combines with J gene TRBJ1-2, with TRBD1 matching 7 bases. Germline V gene data show CDR1 as MNHEY and CDR2 as SMNVEV (reference sequence). V gave up 5 bases and J gave up 2 bases; unmatched junction bases: 14. CDR3 length: 17 residues. The CDR3 sequence: CASSGKGAVNTNYGYTF. DNA of the CDR3: TGTGCCAGCAGTGGCAAGGGGGCGGTTAATACCAACTATGGCTACACCTTC.

This clone was detected only once. The chain's CDR3 is CASRTQGAMGETQYF. CDR3 coding DNA: TGTGCCAGCAGAACACAGGGGGCGATGGGAGAGACCCAGTACTTC. The chain employs TRBV2 and TRBJ2-5; 9 nucleotides match TRBD1. With V trimmed by 6 bases and J by 4 bases, 9 bases remained unmatched. This CDR3 has 15 residues. Looked up from germline, CDR1 is SNHLY and CDR2 is FYNNEI.

This clone was observed once. The genes are TRBV2 and TRBJ1-1, with D possibly matching TRBD1 (5 bases). The V and J ends lost 6 bases and 0 bases respectively, with 14 bases between them. Per the germline V gene, CDR1 is SNHLY and CDR2 is FYNNEI. CDR3 length: 15 residues. CDR3 sequence reads: CASRETDFMNTEAFF. The CDR3 DNA reads as TGTGCCAGCAGGGAGACAGATTTCATGAACACTGAAGCTTTCTTT.

This chain links TRBV6-5 with TRBJ2-1; maybe TRBD2 (6 bases). V lost 5 bases, J lost 0 bases, and 11 bases lay in between. Germline CDR1 reads MNHEY; CDR2 reads SVGAGI. The CDR3 loop spans 15 amino acids. The CDR3 here is CASSPSVSSYNEQFF. The CDR3 region has the DNA TGTGCCAGCAGTCCTAGCGTAAGCTCCTACAATGAGCAGTTCTTC.

This clone was seen just once. V and J are TRBV29-1 and TRBJ1-1; a possible D gene is TRBD1 (6 bases). The germline CDR1 and CDR2 sequences are SQVTM and ANQGSEA. This CDR3 spans 13 amino acids. V gave up 7 bases and J gave up 0 bases, with 12 bases separating them. The CDR3 DNA is TGCAGCGGACTTGGACAGTTGAACACTGAAGCTTTCTTT. Translating it yields CSGLGQLNTEAFF. Looking up the rest from reference TRBV29-1 and TRBJ1-1 gives the full variable domain: SAVISQKPSRDICQRGTSLTIQCQVDSQVTMMFWYRQQPGQSLTLIATANQGSEATYESGFVIDKFPISRPNLTFSTLTVSNMSPEDSSIYLCSGLGQLNTEAFFGQGTRLTVV.

The chain combines TRBV29-1 with TRBJ2-1; D remains unclear. V lost 6 bases, J lost 5 bases, and 5 bases lay in between. Per germline, CDR1 SQVTM and CDR2 ANQGSEA. CDR3 length: 10 residues. DNA of the CDR3: TGCAGCGTCGCGCACAATGAGCAGTTCTTC. Residues: CSVAHNEQFF.

The chain is built from TRBV11-3 and TRBJ2-1, with 8 bases that match TRBD1. Germline V gives CDR1 SGHNT, CDR2 YENEEA. With V trimmed by 5 bases and J by 9 bases, 12 bases remained unmatched. The CDR3 sequence is 15 residues long. The CDR3 DNA is TGTGCCAGCAGCCCGGCGACAGGGGAGGTCAGTGAGCAGTTCTTC. Protein product: CASSPATGEVSEQFF.

J is TRBJ2-2 and V is TRBV19; no firm D call. The germline gives CDR1 LNHDA, CDR2 SQIVND (reference sequence). The CDR3 has 18 residues. Trimming took off 1 base at V and 3 bases at J, with 18 bases between the two ends. CDR3 residues: CASSIVITLLFDTGELFF. For the CDR3, the DNA is TGTGCCAGTAGTATAGTGATAACTCTCCTTTTTGACACCGGGGAGCTGTTTTTT.